What follows are 13 T cell receptor beta chains derived from one specimen sequenced in a study of Graves' ophthalmopathy and Graves' hyperthyroidism (dated by TCRdb to the late 2010s). The sample was run on an Illumina HiSeq 2000. For repertoire sequencing, the TCR beta CDR3 regions were amplified from RNA transcripts. HTBI primers and the Qiagen OneStep RT-PCR kit were used in a first-round RT-PCR, which was followed by a second-round multiplex PCR, size selection and purification. TCRdb reprocessing: public reads trimmed at Q25 with fastp, clones called with MiXCR, in-frame beta chains kept. Each CDR3 protein appears once, grouped with its most common genes and DNA. The sample table contains about 210,000 distinct CDR3 sequences; only one count was recorded for around 30% of them. Approximately 9% of the sample comes from the top ten. What was sequenced was peripheral blood. The receptors stem from a man aged 50-60 years with Graves' ophthalmopathy. Donor details come from another sample of the same person, matched by shared clones.

The rearrangement links TRBV6-2 or TRBV6-3 to TRBJ2-3; a weak D match, TRBD1 (5 bases). CDR1 and CDR2 from the germline V gene are MNHEY and SVGEGT. The CDR3 is made up of 15 amino acids. V dropped 2 bases and J dropped 0 bases, with 9 bases sitting between them. CDR3 bases: TGTGCCAGCAGTTACGGGCAGGGAAGCACAGATACGCAGTATTTT. This codes for CASSYGQGSTDTQYF.

This clonotype was seen ten or more times. This chain links TRBV2 with TRBJ2-7, with 11 positions matching TRBD2. Trimming cost V 6 bases and J 3 bases; bases outside gene matches: 4. The CDR3 is made up of 14 amino acids. CDR1 and CDR2 from the germline V gene are SNHLY and FYNNEI. The CDR3 region is CASRGTSGVYEQYF. For the CDR3, the DNA is TGTGCCAGCAGGGGGACTAGCGGAGTCTACGAGCAGTACTTC.

In this sample, this clonotype turned up a few times. The J gene is TRBJ1-5, the V gene TRBV6-2 or TRBV6-3; TRBD1 aligns across 8 bases. This CDR3 is built from 15 residues. The ends lost 2 bases at V and 5 bases at J; junction bases unmatched: 5. CDR1 and CDR2 from the germline V gene are MNHEY and SVGEGT. The CDR3 spells CASSYRDRSDQPQHF. CDR3 in DNA: TGTGCCAGCAGTTACCGGGACAGGTCTGATCAGCCCCAGCATTTT.

This clonotype was found many times. The CDR3 region is CASSLAPGQETQYF. CDR3 sequence (DNA): TGTGCCAGCAGTTTAGCCCCGGGTCAAGAGACCCAGTACTTC. The chain is built from TRBV28 and TRBJ2-5; no clear D gene. This CDR3 comprises 14 residues. Trimming stripped 2 bases from V and 2 bases from J, with 9 bases between. The germline V gene encodes CDR1 MDHEN and CDR2 SYDVKM.

This clonotype was observed many times. The rearrangement joins TRBV7-9 to TRBJ2-1; D gene unclear. Trimming took 5 bases from V and 0 from J, leaving 14 bases between them. CDR1 is SEHNR and CDR2 is FQNEAQ in the germline V gene (reference sequence). The CDR3 contains 16 residues. The CDR3 here is CASSIVLTVSYNEQFF. The CDR3 coding sequence is TGTGCCAGCAGCATCGTACTAACGGTCTCCTACAATGAGCAGTTCTTC.

This clonotype was observed at least ten times. The chain couples TRBV20-1 to TRBJ2-7; 9 nucleotides agree with TRBD1. This CDR3 spans 13 amino acids. Per germline, CDR1 DFQATT and CDR2 SNEGSKA (reference sequence). The J segment lost 2 bases and the V segment lost 6 bases, leaving 5 bases of the junction unmatched. The CDR3 region has the DNA TGCAGTGCACGGACAGGGGAGACCTACGAGCAGTACTTC. As protein: CSARTGETYEQYF.

The chain links TRBV6-2 or TRBV6-3 to TRBJ2-5; 11 bases map to TRBD2. Germline V gene data show CDR1 as MNHEY and CDR2 as SVGEGT. J was trimmed by 3 bases and V by 6 bases; bases with no gene match: 6. The CDR3 is 15 residues long. The CDR3 DNA reads TGTGCCAGCAGGACACTAGCGGGGGTTGAAGAGACCCAGTACTTC. This codes for CASRTLAGVEETQYF.

Many counts were recorded for this clonotype. The chain carries TRBV5-1 and TRBJ2-7; no firm D call. Germline V CDR1 and CDR2: SGHRS, YFSETQ. Trimming cost V 4 bases and J 2 bases, with 13 bases left between them. The CDR3 extends over 14 amino acids. The CDR3 spells CASSANDRTYEQYF. The CDR3 DNA is TGCGCCAGCAGCGCGAACGACCGAACCTACGAGCAGTACTTC.

This clonotype came up many times. V is TRBV28 and J is TRBJ2-5; 8 nucleotides agree with TRBD2. The CDR3 has 15 amino acids. Per the germline V gene, CDR1 is MDHEN and CDR2 is SYDVKM. Trimming removed 5 bases from V and 5 bases from J; junction bases left unmatched: 10. CDR3 DNA sequence: TGTGCCAGCAGTGCCGGGGGGGGGTTTTCGGAGACCCAGTACTTC. Protein product: CASSAGGGFSETQYF.

This rearrangement joins TRBV6-2 or TRBV6-3 to TRBJ1-1, with a weak D call TRBD1 (6 bases). This CDR3 comprises 13 residues. The V end was cut by 2 bases, the J end by 9 bases, with 13 bases between. CDR1 is MNHEY, CDR2 SVGEGT, per germline. The CDR3 DNA sequence: TGTGCCAGCAGTTACAACGGACAGCGAAAAGCTTTCTTT. Protein sequence: CASSYNGQRKAFF.

This clonotype was counted many times. J is TRBJ2-2 and V is TRBV20-1, with 7 bases lining up with TRBD2. V gave up 6 bases and J gave up 1 base; unmatched junction bases: 11. Germline V gives CDR1 DFQATT, CDR2 SNEGSKA (reference sequence). CDR3 length: 16 amino acids. The DNA of the CDR3 is TGCAGTGCCCAGGAGGCTAGCGGAGGGAACACCGGGGAGCTGTTTTTT. This encodes CSAQEASGGNTGELFF.

This clonotype was found many times. The rearrangement uses TRBV6-2 or TRBV6-3 and TRBJ2-7; 11 bases agree with TRBD1. The CDR3 sequence is 16 residues long. Trimming at V came to 0 bases and at J to 4 bases, leaving 5 bases not matched to a gene. Per germline, CDR1 MNHEY and CDR2 SVGEGT. DNA of the CDR3: TGTGCCAGCAGTTACTCACTGGACAGGGGGCAATACGAGCAGTACTTC. It yields the protein CASSYSLDRGQYEQYF.

This chain connects TRBV18 to TRBJ2-4; D ambiguous. V was shortened by 3 bases and J by 0 bases, with 12 bases between the two germline ends. Looked up from germline, CDR1 is KGHSH and CDR2 is LQKENI. CDR3 length equals 16 residues. CDR3 DNA: TGTGCCAGCTCACCGATGACACTTATAGCCAAAAACATTCAGTACTTC. It translates to CASSPMTLIAKNIQYF.